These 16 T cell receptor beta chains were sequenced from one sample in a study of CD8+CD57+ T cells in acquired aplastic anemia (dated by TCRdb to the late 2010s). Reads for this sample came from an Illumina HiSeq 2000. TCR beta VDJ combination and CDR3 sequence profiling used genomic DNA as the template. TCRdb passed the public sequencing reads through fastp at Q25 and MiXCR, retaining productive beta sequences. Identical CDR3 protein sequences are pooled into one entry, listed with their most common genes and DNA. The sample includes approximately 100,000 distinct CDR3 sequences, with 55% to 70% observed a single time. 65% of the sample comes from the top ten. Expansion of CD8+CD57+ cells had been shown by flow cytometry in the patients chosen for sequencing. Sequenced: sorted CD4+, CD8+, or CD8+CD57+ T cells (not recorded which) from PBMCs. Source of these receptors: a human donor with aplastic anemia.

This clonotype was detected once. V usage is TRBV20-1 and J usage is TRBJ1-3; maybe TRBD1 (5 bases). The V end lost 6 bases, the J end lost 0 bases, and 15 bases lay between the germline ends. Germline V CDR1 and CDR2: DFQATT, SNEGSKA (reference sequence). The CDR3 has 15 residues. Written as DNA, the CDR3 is TGCAGTGCGAGCCCGGACAAACTCTCTGGAAACACCATATATTTT. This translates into CSASPDKLSGNTIYF.

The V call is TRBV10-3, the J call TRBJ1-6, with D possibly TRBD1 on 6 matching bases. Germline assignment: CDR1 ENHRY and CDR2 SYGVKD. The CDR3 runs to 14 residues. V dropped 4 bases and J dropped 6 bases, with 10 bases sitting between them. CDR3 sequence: CAISAGQRNSPLHF. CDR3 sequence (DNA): TGTGCCATCAGTGCAGGACAGCGTAATTCACCCCTCCACTTT.

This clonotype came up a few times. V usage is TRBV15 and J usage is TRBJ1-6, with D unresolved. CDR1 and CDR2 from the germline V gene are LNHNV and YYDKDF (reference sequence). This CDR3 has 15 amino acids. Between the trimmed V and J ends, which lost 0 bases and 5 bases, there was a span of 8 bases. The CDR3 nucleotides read TGTGCCACCAGCAGAGACAGAAAACATAATTCACCCCTCCACTTT. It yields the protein CATSRDRKHNSPLHF.

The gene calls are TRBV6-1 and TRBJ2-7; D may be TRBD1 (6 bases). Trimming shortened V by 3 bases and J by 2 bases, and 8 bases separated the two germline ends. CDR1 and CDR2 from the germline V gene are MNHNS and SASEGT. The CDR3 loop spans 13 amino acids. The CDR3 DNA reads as TGTGCCAGCAGTGAGGACAGCCCCTACGAGCAGTACTTC. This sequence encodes CASSEDSPYEQYF.

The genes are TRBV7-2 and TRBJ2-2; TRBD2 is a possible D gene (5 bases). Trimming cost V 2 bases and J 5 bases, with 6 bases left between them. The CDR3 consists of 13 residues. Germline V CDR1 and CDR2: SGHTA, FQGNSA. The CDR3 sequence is CASSLWTTGELFF. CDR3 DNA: TGTGCCAGCAGCTTATGGACTACCGGGGAGCTGTTTTTT.

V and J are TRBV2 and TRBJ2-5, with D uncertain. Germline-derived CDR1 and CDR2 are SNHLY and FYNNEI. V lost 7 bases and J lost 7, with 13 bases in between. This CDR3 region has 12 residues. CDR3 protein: CASTPFSRTQYF. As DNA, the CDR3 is TGTGCCAGCACTCCCTTCAGTAGGACCCAGTACTTC. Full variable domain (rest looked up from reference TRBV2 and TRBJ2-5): EPEVTQTPSHQVTQMGQEVILRCVPISNHLYFYWYRQILGQKVEFLVSFYNNEISEKSEIFDDQFSVERPDGSNFTLKIRSTKLEDSAMYFCASTPFSRTQYFGPGTRLLVL.

For the CDR3, the DNA is TGTGCCAGCAGCTCAGATCGGGTGGGAACTGAAGCTTTCTTT. It is translated as CASSSDRVGTEAFF. This sequence joins TRBV11-2 and TRBJ1-1; D ambiguous. Germline V gene lookup returns CDR1 SGHAT and CDR2 FQNNGV. V dropped 4 bases and J dropped 5 bases, with 14 bases sitting between them. CDR3 length: 14 amino acids. The whole variable domain, filled in from reference TRBV11-2 and TRBJ1-1, reads EAGVAQSPRYKIIEKRQSVAFWCNPISGHATLYWYQQILGQGPKLLIQFQNNGVVDDSQLPKDRFSAERLKGVDSTLKIQPAKLEDSAVYLCASSSDRVGTEAFFGQGTRLTVV.

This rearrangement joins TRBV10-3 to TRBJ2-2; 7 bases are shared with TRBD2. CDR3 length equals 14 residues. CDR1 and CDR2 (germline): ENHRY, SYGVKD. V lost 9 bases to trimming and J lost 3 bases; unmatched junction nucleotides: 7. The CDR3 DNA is TGTGCCATGACGCGGGAGAGGGACACCGGGGAGCTGTTTTTT. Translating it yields CAMTRERDTGELFF.

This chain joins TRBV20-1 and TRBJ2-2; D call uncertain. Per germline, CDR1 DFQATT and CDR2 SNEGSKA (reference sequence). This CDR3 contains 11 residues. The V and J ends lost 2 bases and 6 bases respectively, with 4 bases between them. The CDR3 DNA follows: TGCAGTGCTAGAAGGGCCGGGGAGCTGTTTTTT. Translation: CSARRAGELFF.

CDR3 nucleotide sequence: TGTGCCAGTAGTTATGCCTCGGGTATCGCAGAGACCCAGTACTTC. Protein product: CASSYASGIAETQYF. The J gene is TRBJ2-5, the V gene TRBV19; D is ambiguous. CDR3 size: 15 residues. Trimming took 5 bases from V and 4 from J, leaving 17 bases between them. From germline, CDR1 is LNHDA and CDR2 SQIVND (reference sequence).

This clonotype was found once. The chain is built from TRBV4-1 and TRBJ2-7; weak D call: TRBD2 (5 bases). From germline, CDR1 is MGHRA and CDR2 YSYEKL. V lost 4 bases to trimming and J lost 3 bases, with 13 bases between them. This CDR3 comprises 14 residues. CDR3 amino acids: CASSRWVGSYEQYF. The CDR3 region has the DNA TGCGCCAGCAGCCGGTGGGTGGGGAGCTACGAGCAGTACTTC.

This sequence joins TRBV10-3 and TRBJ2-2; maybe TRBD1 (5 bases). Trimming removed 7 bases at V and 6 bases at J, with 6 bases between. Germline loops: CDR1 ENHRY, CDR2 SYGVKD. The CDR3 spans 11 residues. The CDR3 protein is CAIMGPGELFF. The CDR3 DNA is TGTGCCATCATGGGGCCCGGGGAGCTGTTTTTT.

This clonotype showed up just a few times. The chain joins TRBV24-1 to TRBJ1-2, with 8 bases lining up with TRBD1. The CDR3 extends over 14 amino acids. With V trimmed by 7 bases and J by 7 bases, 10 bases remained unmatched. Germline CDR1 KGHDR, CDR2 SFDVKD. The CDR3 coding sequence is TGTGCCACCAGCCCAGCAGGGGGCGCGGCTGGCTACACCTTC. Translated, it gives CATSPAGGAAGYTF.

CDR3 amino acids: CASSVGQTNSPLHF. Written as DNA, the CDR3 is TGTGCCAGCAGCGTGGGACAGACCAATTCACCCCTCCACTTT. This rearrangement joins TRBV7-3 to TRBJ1-6, with TRBD1 identical over 7 bases. With V trimmed by 5 bases and J by 7 bases, 5 bases remained unmatched. The CDR3 is 14 residues long. Germline V lookup: CDR1 SGHTA, CDR2 FQGTGA.

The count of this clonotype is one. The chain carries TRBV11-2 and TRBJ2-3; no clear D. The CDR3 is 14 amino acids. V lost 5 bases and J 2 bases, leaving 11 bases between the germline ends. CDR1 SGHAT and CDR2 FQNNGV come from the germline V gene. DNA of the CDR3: TGTGCCAGCAGCCTCGAGCCCCACACAGATACGCAGTATTTT. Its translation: CASSLEPHTDTQYF.

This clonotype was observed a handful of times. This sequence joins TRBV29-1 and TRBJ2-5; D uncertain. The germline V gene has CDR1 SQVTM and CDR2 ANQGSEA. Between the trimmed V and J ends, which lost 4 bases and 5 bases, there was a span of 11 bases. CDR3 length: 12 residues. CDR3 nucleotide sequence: TGCAGCGTTGTAGGTGACTTGGAGACCCAGTACTTC. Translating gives CSVVGDLETQYF. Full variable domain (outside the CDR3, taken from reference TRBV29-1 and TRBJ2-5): SAVISQKPSRDICQRGTSLTIQCQVDSQVTMMFWYRQQPGQSLTLIATANQGSEATYESGFVIDKFPISRPNLTFSTLTVSNMSPEDSSIYLCSVVGDLETQYFGPGTRLLVL.